The text below deals with one T cell receptor beta chain. It lacks a known antigen. No much larger clonotype is one base removed from it; base qualities were not supplied. The sample originates from a study of cytomegalovirus exposure and HLA in healthy donors (dated by TCRdb to about 2017). Broadly, across the study: In an earlier analysis of fewer than 750 of the donors, 276 Gb of sequence data and approximately 120 million unique TCR beta sequences from 180 million or so T cells were reported. An early release that covered about 600 HLA-typed donors contained about 290 gigabases of sequencing data and about 93 million unique TCR sequences. The genetic ancestry cluster associated with self-reported Caucasian donors included about 81% of the 350 to 500 genotyped donors. The aim of the study was to test whether cataloging public T cell receptors could identify signatures of past pathogen exposure. Using immunosequencing, the study profiled T cell repertoires from 666 subjects and related those repertoires to cytomegalovirus serostatus. A separate validation cohort of 100 to 150 different subjects was used in addition to the roughly 720-subject first cohort. To predict cytomegalovirus infection status, the study brought together high-throughput TCR immunosequencing, statistical association of individual TCRs with disease status, and machine learning. A later analysis re-analyzed previously published TCR beta repertoires from 500 to 700 donors and added high-resolution HLA genotyping to study TCR occurrence patterns. Rather than using new phenotypic data, the later analysis identified candidate immune exposures from TCR beta sequences and from how often those sequences occurred across donors. An earlier analysis of 500 to 650 of the donors applied high-throughput TCR beta sequencing to assess whether each TCR beta V gene segment acted as functional or pseudogenic. Donor age, sex, ethnicity and CMV serostatus were collected together with the repertoire data. Genome-wide SNP genotypes for about three fifths of the roughly 700 donors were used in a later genetic analysis, which treated that subset as a discovery cohort. All discovery cohort repertoires had been generated using a single sequencing platform. HLA typing included class I and class II loci at four-digit resolution. The number of donors typed differed by locus, with about 629-630 for A, B, C, DRB1 and DQB1, around 560 for DQA1, some 570 for DPA1, and over 400 for DPB1. About 5 DR-DQ haplotypes were handled as single units for association and clustering, since linkage in the cohort was strong. On average, around 230,000 unique TCR beta nucleotide sequences were sequenced per donor among 398 genotyped donors of the cohort, with 15% to 20% of those sequences being non-productive.

The CDR3 runs 13 amino acids, cysteine and phenylalanine included. Left in the record is the CDR3 DNA by itself, 39 bases read in frame from the first base. The trim is 4 bases for V and 6 bases for J, with a gap of 11 bases between the germline ends. CDR1 is given as SGHRS and CDR2 as YFSETQ, both from the germline V gene. Beyond this particular receptor, the publication reports: In an earlier analysis of approximately 590 of the donors, most TCR beta V segments were observed in productive rearrangements about 87% or about 30% of the time, broadly matching IMGT annotations. Because counts were too low, 15 to 20 rarely observed V segments, including chromosome 9 orphons, were excluded from the earlier analysis of 587 of the donors. Across donors, most TCR sequences were observed very rarely, whereas some public TCRs were present in many individuals. In a later analysis, the rate of TCR association differed among HLA loci, with DRB1 alleles having the most associated TCRs and HLA-C alleles having the fewest. Compared with equally common non-associated chains, HLA-associated TCR beta chains in a later analysis were more clonally expanded and had lower generation probabilities. The cohort was sequenced for TCR beta chains only, and without alpha or paired-chain data the features that could be detected were limited. Roughly uniform sequencing depth across donors was assumed in presence/absence analyses, although this assumption may not hold. Some IMGT-functional V segments, including TRBV6-2 and TRBV6-3, could not be distinguished by the 87-base-pair reads and were therefore excluded. In vitro tests confirmed that a few of the cytomegalovirus-associated TCR beta chains recognize cytomegalovirus antigens. A later analysis reported that several top co-occurrence clusters appeared linked to parvovirus B19, influenza, CMV and Epstein-Barr virus. Most CMV-associated TCR beta chains appeared to be HLA-restricted in a later analysis, and the HLA associations seemed to be driven largely by CMV exposure. Cytomegalovirus status was reported to be diagnosed by the classifier with high specificity and sensitivity in both the original and validation cohorts. Immune exposure information for the cohort was limited to CMV serostatus. Linkage disequilibrium might explain the correlated functional status among segregating V segments, but an unknown experimental factor could not be excluded. The sequencing pipeline was judged likely to have produced a cluster of highly shared sequence variants as a technical artifact. HLA typing was unavailable for some donors at each locus, so association tests used only the typed subset. A further reported finding was that TCR beta sequences accurately predicted the HLA-A and HLA-B alleles for most subjects in the first cohort. An association between a missense DCLRE1C variant and V-gene and J-gene trimming of TCR beta chains was found in a later genetic analysis and replicated in an independent cohort. It was suggested by the authors that the approach could potentially be generalized to other disease states and immunological phenotypes. According to a later genetic analysis, donors in an Asian-associated ancestry cluster had fewer N-insertions in productive TCRs than the approximately 610-donor mean. Strong co-occurrence of HLA alleles, especially DR and DQ, made assigning TCR associations to individual alleles difficult. In the study, some 180 TCR beta chains were listed as associated with cytomegalovirus. Specific HLA alleles were associated with some 15,000 TCR beta sequences at a false discovery rate of 0.05 in a later analysis.

Library prep was done by the immunoSEQ multiplex PCR assay. The multiplex PCR relied on a mix of 60 forward primers for TCR Vbeta segments and 13 reverse primers for TCR Jbeta segments. The CDR3 region of rearranged TCR beta genes was amplified from genomic DNA with a multiplex PCR assay. Amplified TCR beta libraries were sequenced as 87-base-pair reads on the Illumina HiSeq System. The published analysis was carried out like this. Across the 500 to 750 repertoires, a later analysis counted 60 million to 90 million unique TCR beta chains, roughly 11 million of which were shared by at least two donors. A nearest-neighbor algorithm error-corrected the raw reads and collapsed the reads into unique sequences, merging closely related sequences to remove PCR and sequencing errors. CDR3 sequences were aligned to IMGT reference sequences to assign V, D and J gene segments. Each retained sequence needed at least a six-nucleotide match to both a V gene segment and a J gene segment. A rearrangement counted as productive if the CDR3 had no stop codons and remained in frame with V and J, and every other rearrangement counted as non-productive. CDR3 was defined according to IMGT convention as the region running from the second conserved V-encoded cysteine to the conserved J-encoded phenylalanine. In an earlier analysis of roughly 610 of the donors, sequences lacking an unambiguous match to a single V gene segment were excluded. An earlier analysis of about 600 of the donors called V segments functional above 56.7% productive rearrangements and segregating when the between-donor standard deviation exceeded 5%. A statistical classification framework was built for diagnosing cytomegalovirus status from the catalog of TCR beta chain sequences. In a later analysis, TCR nucleotide sequences were compared against IMGT/GENE-DB human TR gene sequences so that V and J genes could be assigned. The TCRdist pipeline was used in a later analysis to assign CDR3 sequences and most-parsimonious VDJ recombination scenarios. In a later analysis, each TCR beta chain was defined by its CDR3 amino acid sequence together with its V-gene family, and reads without a unique V-gene family were excluded. In a later analysis, 450 to 600 highly shared, low-generation-probability nucleotide sequences were removed to address suspected cross-contamination and a sequencing artifact. In a later analysis, a clonal expansion index was calculated for each public chain from normalized within-repertoire ranks of inferred template counts. Generation probabilities in a later analysis came from a VDJ recombination model fitted to out-of-frame rearrangements, and those results were checked against IGoR. Hypergeometric tests were used in a later analysis to score TCR-TCR, TCR-HLA and TCR-CMV co-occurrence, with a repertoire-size bias correction applied to the TCR pairs. A later analysis estimated false discovery rates by permuting HLA or CMV assignments 20 times. In a later analysis, co-occurring TCRs were grouped with DBSCAN, and TCRdist sequence similarity was added when clustering was performed within HLA-allele-positive subsets. For co-occurrence clustering, repertoires with fewer than 30,000 or more than 120,000 public chains were excluded, along with a handful of repertoires with anomalous nucleotide sharing. TCRdb stores this immuneACCESS table with in-frame sequences only. Part of the clones is absent; in the studies checked, under half of the shortfall reflects unresolved V genes, and no reason is known for the rest. That table gives V, J and clone size, and the DNA gave D and trimming. Recorded for this sample are fewer than 110,000 clones; around 67% of them occurred a single time. The ten largest clones add up to around 3.5% of the sample.

The cohort comprised under 700 healthy bone marrow donors. At the time of sampling, every cohort member was nominally healthy, though immune exposures that went unrecorded were likely present. The donor was CMV seronegative and was included in the group of under 450 seronegative cohort members. Every donor gave a peripheral blood sample, and the peripheral blood mononuclear cells from that sample were used for TCR beta sequencing. The Qiagen DNeasy Blood Extraction Kit was used to extract genomic DNA from the blood cell samples. This receptor was identified in a woman aged 45-65 years in good health and CMV-seronegative. Input material: PBMCs. The V and J genes are TRBV5-1 and TRBJ2-1, with a weak D call of TRBD1 (6 bases match). CDR3 loop: CASSRTEGNEQFF. The nucleotide sequence reads TGCGCCAGCAGCCGGACAGAGGGCAATGAGCAGTTCTTC.